This TCR beta chain was obtained from a study of T cells in Graves' hyperthyroidism and ophthalmopathy. The CDR3 is 15 amino acids. Deletions cut 0 bases from V and 1 base from J, with 9 bases between. CDR1 and CDR2 (germline): MNHNS, SASEGT. Researchers amplified the TCR beta CDR3 regions from RNA transcripts. HTBI primers were employed in a first-round RT-PCR of the TCR CDR3. TCRdb recomputed calls from the multiplex PCR reads with MiXCR, one row per CDR3 protein. The sample shows fewer than 700,000 distinct CDR3 sequences, 15% to 20% of them seen only once. This sequence was found in a woman aged 18-29 years with Graves' ophthalmopathy. The sequenced material came from blood. This chain uses TRBV6-1 with TRBJ2-5; D tentatively reads TRBD1 or TRBD2 (5 bases each). The CDR3 loop is CASSEAGGTQETQYF. The CDR3 coding sequence is TGTGCCAGCAGTGAAGCTGGGGGAACCCAAGAGACCCAGTACTTC.